What follows is one T cell receptor (beta chain) and its context. From germline, CDR1 is SEHNR and CDR2 FQNEAQ (reference sequence). The V segment lost 0 bases and the J segment 2 bases; nucleotides outside the gene matches: 0. The length of the CDR3 is 15 residues. These data originate in a study of blood T cell repertoires in COVID-19. Study as a whole: The origin of the acute and convalescent COVID-19 samples was the United States, Italy and Spain.

The repertoire was sequenced with immunoSEQ multiplex PCR; TCRdb's copy has only in-frame clones and lacks some. This table has about 190,000 clones, 60% to 80% appearing once. The sequenced sample was peripheral blood. The chain joins TRBV7-9 to TRBJ2-7, with 11 bases aligning to TRBD1. The sequence was obtained from a man in his 60s with active or convalescent COVID-19. This CDR3 reads CASSLAGQGAYEQYF. In DNA, the CDR3 is TGTGCCAGCAGCTTAGCGGGACAGGGGGCCTACGAGCAGTACTTC.